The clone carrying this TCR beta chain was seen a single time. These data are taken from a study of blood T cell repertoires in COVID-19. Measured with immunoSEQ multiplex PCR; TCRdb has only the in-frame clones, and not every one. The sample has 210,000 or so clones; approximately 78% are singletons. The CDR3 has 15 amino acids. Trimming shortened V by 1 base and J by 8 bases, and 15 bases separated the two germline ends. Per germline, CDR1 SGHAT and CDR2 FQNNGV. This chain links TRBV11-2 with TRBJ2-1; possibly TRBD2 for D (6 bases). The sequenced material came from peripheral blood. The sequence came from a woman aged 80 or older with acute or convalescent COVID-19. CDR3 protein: CASSLVGLAKDEQFF. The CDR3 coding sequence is TGTGCCAGCAGCTTAGTGGGCCTAGCGAAGGATGAGCAGTTCTTC.